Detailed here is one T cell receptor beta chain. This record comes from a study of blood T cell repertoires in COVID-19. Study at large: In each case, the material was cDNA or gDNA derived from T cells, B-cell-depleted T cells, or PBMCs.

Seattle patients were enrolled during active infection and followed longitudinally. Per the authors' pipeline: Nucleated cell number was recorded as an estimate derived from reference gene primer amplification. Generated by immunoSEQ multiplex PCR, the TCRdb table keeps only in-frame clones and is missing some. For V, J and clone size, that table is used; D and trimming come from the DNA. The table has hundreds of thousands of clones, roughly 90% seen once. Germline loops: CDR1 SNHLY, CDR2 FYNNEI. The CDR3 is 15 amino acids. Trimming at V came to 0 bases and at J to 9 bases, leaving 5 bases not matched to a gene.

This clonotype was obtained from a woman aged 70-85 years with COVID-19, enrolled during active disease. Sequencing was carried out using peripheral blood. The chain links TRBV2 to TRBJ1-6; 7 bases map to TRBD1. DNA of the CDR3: TGTGCCAGCAGTGAAGCGACAGGGCAACGTTCACCCCTCCACTTT. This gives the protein CASSEATGQRSPLHF.